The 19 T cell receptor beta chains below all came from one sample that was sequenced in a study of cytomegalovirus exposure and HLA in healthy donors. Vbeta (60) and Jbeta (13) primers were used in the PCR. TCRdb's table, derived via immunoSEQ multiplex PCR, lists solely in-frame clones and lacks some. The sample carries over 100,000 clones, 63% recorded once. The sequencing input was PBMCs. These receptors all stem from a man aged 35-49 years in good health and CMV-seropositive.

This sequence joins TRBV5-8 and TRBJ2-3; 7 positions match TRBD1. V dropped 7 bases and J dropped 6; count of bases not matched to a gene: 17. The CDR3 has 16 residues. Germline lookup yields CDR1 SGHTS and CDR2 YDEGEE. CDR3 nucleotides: TGTGCCAGCGGCAAAGCGACAGGGTTTTTATGGGATACGCAGTATTTT. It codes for CASGKATGFLWDTQYF.

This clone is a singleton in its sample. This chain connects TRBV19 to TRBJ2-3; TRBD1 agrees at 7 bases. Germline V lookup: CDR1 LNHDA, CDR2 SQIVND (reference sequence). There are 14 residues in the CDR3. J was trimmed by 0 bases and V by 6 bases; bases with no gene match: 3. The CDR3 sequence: CASRPQGSTDTQYF. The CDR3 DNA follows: TGTGCCAGTAGGCCACAGGGGAGCACAGATACGCAGTATTTT.

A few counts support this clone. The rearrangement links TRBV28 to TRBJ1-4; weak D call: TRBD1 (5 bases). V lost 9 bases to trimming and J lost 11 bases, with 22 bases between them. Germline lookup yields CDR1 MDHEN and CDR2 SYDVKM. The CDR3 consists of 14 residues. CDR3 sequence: CASFDRDFGRKLFF. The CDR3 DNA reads TGTGCCAGTTTTGACCGGGACTTCGGCCGGAAACTGTTTTTT. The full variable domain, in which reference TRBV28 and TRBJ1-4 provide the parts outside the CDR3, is DVKVTQSSRYLVKRTGEKVFLECVQDMDHENMFWYRQDPGLGLRLIYFSYDVKMKEKGDIPEGYSVSREKKERFSLILESASTNQTSMYLCASFDRDFGRKLFFGSGTQLSVL.

CDR3 region: CASSYSKSGAYEQYF. As DNA, the CDR3 is TGTGCCAGCAGTTACTCGAAGTCAGGGGCCTACGAGCAGTACTTC. V usage is TRBV6-5 and J usage is TRBJ2-5; a weak D match, TRBD1 (6 bases). The J call is doubtful: the DNA matches TRBJ2-7 better. Germline lookup yields CDR1 MNHEY and CDR2 SVGAGI. The CDR3 sequence is 15 residues long.

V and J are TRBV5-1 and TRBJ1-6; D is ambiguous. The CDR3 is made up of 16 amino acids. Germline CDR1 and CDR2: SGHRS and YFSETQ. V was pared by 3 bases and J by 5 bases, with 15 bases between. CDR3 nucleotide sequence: TGCGCCAGCAGCTCATTAGAGGTGTGGAATAATTCACCCCTCCACTTT. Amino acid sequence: CASSSLEVWNNSPLHF.

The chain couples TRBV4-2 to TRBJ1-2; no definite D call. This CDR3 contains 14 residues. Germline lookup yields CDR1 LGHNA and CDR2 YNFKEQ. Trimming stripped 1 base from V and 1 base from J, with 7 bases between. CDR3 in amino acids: CASSQAGNNYGYTF. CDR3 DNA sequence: TGTGCCAGCAGCCAAGCCGGGAATAACTATGGCTACACCTTC.

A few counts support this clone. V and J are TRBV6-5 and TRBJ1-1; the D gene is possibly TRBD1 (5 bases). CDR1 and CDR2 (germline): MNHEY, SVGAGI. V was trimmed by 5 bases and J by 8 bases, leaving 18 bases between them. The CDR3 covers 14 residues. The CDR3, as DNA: TGTGCCAGCAGTCCACGACAATGGGGCATAGAAGCTTTCTTT. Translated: CASSPRQWGIEAFF.

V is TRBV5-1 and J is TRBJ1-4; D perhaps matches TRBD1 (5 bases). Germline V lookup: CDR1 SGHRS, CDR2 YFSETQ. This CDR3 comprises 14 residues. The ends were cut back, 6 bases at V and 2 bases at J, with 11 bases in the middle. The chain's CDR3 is CASTPDSTNEKLFF. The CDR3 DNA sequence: TGCGCCAGCACCCCCGACAGCACTAATGAAAAACTGTTTTTT. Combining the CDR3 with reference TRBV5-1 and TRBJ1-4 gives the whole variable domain KAGVTQTPRYLIKTRGQQVTLSCSPISGHRSVSWYQQTPGQGLQFLFEYFSETQRNKGNFPGRFSGRQFSNSRSEMNVSTLELGDSALYLCASTPDSTNEKLFFGSGTQLSVL.

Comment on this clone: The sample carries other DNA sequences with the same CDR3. CDR3 DNA sequence: TGTGCCAGCAGTTACTTTTCAGGGGGCAGGACTGAAGCTTTCTTT. Amino acids: CASSYFSGGRTEAFF. This chain links TRBV6-5 with TRBJ1-1; TRBD1 matches 8 bases. The CDR3 is made up of 15 amino acids. The V gene's germline CDR1 is MNHEY and CDR2 SVGAGI. V gave up 1 base and J gave up 5 bases; unmatched junction bases: 6.

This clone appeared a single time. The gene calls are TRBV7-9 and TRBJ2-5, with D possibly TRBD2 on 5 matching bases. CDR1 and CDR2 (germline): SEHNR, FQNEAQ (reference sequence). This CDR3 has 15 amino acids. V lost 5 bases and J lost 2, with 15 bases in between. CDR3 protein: CASSLRGLGQETQYF. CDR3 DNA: TGTGCCAGCAGCCTCCGGGGTTTGGGTCAAGAGACCCAGTACTTC. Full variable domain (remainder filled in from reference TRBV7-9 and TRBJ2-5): DTGVSQNPRHKITKRGQNVTFRCDPISEHNRLYWYRQTLGQGPEFLTYFQNEAQLEKSRLLSDRFSAERPKGSFSTLEIQRTEQGDSAMYLCASSLRGLGQETQYFGPGTRLLVL.

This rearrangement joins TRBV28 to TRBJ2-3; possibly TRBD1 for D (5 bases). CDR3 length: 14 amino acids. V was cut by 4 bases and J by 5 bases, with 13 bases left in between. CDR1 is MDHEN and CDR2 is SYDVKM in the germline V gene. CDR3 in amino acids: CASSSAPGIDTQYF. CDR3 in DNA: TGTGCCAGCAGTTCGGCCCCAGGGATAGATACGCAGTATTTT. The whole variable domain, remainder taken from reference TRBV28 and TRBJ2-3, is DVKVTQSSRYLVKRTGEKVFLECVQDMDHENMFWYRQDPGLGLRLIYFSYDVKMKEKGDIPEGYSVSREKKERFSLILESASTNQTSMYLCASSSAPGIDTQYFGPGTRLTVL.

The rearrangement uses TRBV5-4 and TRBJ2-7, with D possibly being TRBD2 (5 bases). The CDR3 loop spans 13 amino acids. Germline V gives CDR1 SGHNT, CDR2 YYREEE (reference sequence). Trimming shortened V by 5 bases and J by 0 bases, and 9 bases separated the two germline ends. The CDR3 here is CASSEGFSYEQYF. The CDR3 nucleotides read TGTGCCAGCAGTGAGGGCTTCTCCTACGAGCAGTACTTC.

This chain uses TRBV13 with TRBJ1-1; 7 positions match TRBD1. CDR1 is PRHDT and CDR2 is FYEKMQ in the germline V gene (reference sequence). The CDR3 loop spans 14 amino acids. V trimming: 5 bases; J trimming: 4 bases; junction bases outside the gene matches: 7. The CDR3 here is CASSPDRDLTEAFF. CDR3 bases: TGTGCCAGCAGCCCCGACAGGGACCTCACTGAAGCTTTCTTT. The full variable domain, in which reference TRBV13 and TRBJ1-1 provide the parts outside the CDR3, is AAGVIQSPRHLIKEKRETATLKCYPIPRHDTVYWYQQGPGQDPQFLISFYEKMQSDKGSIPDRFSAQQFSDYHSELNMSSLELGDSALYFCASSPDRDLTEAFFGQGTRLTVV.

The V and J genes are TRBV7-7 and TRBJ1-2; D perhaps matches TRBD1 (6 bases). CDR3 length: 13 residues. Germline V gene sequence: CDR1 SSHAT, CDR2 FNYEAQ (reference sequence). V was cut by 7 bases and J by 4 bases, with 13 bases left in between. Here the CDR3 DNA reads TGTGCCAGCAACTCAGGGGCCCTCTATGGCTACACCTTC. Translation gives CASNSGALYGYTF.

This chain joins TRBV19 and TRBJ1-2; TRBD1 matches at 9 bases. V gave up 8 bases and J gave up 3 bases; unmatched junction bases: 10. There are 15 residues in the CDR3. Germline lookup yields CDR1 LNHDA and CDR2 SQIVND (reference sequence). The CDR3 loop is CASQPGQGPDYGYTF. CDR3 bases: TGTGCCAGTCAACCGGGACAGGGTCCTGACTATGGCTACACCTTC. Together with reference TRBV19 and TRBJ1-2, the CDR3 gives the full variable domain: DGGITQSPKYLFRKEGQNVTLSCEQNLNHDAMYWYRQDPGQGLRLIYYSQIVNDFQKGDIAEGYSVSREKKESFPLTVTSAQKNPTAFYLCASQPGQGPDYGYTFGSGTRLTVV.

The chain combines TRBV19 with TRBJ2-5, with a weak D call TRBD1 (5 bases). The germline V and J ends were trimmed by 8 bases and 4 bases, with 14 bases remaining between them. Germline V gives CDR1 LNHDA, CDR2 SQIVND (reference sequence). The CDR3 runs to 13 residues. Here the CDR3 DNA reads TGTGCCAGTGGATTAGGGGTTACAGAGACCCAGTACTTC. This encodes CASGLGVTETQYF.

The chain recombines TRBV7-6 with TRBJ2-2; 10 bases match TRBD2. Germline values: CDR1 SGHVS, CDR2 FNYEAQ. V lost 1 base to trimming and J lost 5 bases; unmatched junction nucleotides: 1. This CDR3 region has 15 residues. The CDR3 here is CASSLEAGGTGELFF. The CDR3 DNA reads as TGTGCCAGCAGCTTAGAAGCGGGAGGGACCGGGGAGCTGTTTTTT.

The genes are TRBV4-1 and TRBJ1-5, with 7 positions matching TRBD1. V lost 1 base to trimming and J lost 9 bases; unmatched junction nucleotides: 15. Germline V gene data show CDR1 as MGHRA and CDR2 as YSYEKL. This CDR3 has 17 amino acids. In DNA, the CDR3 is TGCGCCAGCAGCCAAGGGGTGGACAGGAGTCTCTTTGGGCCCCAGCATTTT. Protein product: CASSQGVDRSLFGPQHF.

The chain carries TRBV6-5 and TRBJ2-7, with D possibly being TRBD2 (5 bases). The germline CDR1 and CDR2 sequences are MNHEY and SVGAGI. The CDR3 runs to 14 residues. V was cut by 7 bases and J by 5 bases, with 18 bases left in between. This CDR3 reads CASNVDGGFDEQYF. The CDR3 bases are TGTGCCAGCAATGTGGACGGAGGATTTGACGAGCAGTACTTC.